What follows are 5 T cell receptor beta chains derived from one specimen sequenced in a study of cytomegalovirus exposure and HLA in healthy donors. The PCR ran on 60 Vbeta and 13 Jbeta primers. Repertoires were generated with immunoSEQ multiplex PCR, while TCRdb's copy carries only in-frame clones and drops some. The sample holds approximately 110,000 clones, over 70% seen once. Material for sequencing was PBMCs. These receptors all come from a man in his forties in good health and CMV-seronegative.

CDR3 DNA: TGTGCTAGTGGACCCCCCGGGGTACCGGCGGGCGAGCAGTACTTC. The encoded protein is CASGPPGVPAGEQYF. The chain joins TRBV12-5 to TRBJ2-7; perhaps TRBD2 as D (5 bases). In germline, CDR1 is LGHNT, CDR2 FRNRAP. V lost 6 bases, J lost 6 bases, and 21 bases lay in between. CDR3 length: 15 amino acids.

The genes are TRBV7-9 and TRBJ1-1, with D uncertain. Germline V lookup: CDR1 SEHNR, CDR2 FQNEAQ (reference sequence). This CDR3 contains 11 residues. Trimming shortened V by 5 bases and J by 4 bases, and 5 bases separated the two germline ends. CDR3 DNA: TGTGCCAGCAGCCCTAGCACTGAAGCTTTCTTT. Protein product: CASSPSTEAFF.

The J gene is TRBJ2-3, the V gene TRBV5-1; D perhaps matches TRBD2 (5 bases). The germline V gene has CDR1 SGHRS and CDR2 YFSETQ. Trimming took off 4 bases at V and 4 bases at J, with 10 bases between the two ends. The CDR3 covers 13 residues. This CDR3 is CASSTLAADTQYF. The CDR3, as DNA: TGCGCCAGCAGCACCCTAGCTGCAGATACGCAGTATTTT. Looking up the rest from reference TRBV5-1 and TRBJ2-3 gives the full variable domain: KAGVTQTPRYLIKTRGQQVTLSCSPISGHRSVSWYQQTPGQGLQFLFEYFSETQRNKGNFPGRFSGRQFSNSRSEMNVSTLELGDSALYLCASSTLAADTQYFGPGTRLTVL.

The gene calls are TRBV5-8 and TRBJ2-1, with TRBD1 matching 12 bases. After removal of 4 bases from V and 6 bases from J, the junction contained 8 bases not matched to a gene. CDR3 size: 16 residues. Germline CDR1 SGHTS, CDR2 YDEGEE. For the CDR3, the DNA is TGTGCCAGCAGCGCCGGGACAGGGGGCAGGTTCAATGAGCAGTTCTTC. Its translation: CASSAGTGGRFNEQFF. The full variable domain, with the rest looked up from reference TRBV5-8 and TRBJ2-1, is EAGVTQSPTHLIKTRGQQATLRCSPISGHTSVYWYQQALGLGLQFLLWYDEGEERNRGNFPPRFSGRQFPNYSSELNVNALELEDSALYLCASSAGTGGRFNEQFFGPGTRLTVL.

The genes are TRBV9 and TRBJ2-1, with 9 bases identical to TRBD2. V lost 4 bases and J lost 2; bases outside the gene matches: 4. CDR1 is SGDLS and CDR2 is YYNGEE in the germline V gene. This CDR3 is 15 amino acids long. CDR3 loop: CASSFSGSTYNEQFF. Here the CDR3 DNA reads TGTGCCAGCAGCTTTAGCGGGAGTACCTACAATGAGCAGTTCTTC.